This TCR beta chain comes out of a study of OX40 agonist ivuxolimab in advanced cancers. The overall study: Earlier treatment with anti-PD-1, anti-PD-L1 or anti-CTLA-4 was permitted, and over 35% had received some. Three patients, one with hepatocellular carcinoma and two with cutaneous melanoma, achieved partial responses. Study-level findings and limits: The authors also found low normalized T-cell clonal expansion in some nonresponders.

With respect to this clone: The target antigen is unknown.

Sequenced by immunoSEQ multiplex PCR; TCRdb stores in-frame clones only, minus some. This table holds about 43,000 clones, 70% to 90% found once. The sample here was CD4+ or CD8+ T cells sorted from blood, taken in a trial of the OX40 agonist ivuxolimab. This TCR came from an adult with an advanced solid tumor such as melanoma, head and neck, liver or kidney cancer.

The CDR3 is CASSPSWASGGYNEQFF. The CDR3 DNA reads as TGTGCCAGCAGCCCTAGTTGGGCTAGCGGAGGTTACAATGAGCAGTTCTTC. V and J are TRBV5-4 and TRBJ2-1, with 7 bases that match TRBD2. Germline V lookup: CDR1 SGHNT, CDR2 YYREEE (reference sequence). CDR3 size: 17 residues. V dropped 4 bases and J dropped 4; count of bases not matched to a gene: 14.